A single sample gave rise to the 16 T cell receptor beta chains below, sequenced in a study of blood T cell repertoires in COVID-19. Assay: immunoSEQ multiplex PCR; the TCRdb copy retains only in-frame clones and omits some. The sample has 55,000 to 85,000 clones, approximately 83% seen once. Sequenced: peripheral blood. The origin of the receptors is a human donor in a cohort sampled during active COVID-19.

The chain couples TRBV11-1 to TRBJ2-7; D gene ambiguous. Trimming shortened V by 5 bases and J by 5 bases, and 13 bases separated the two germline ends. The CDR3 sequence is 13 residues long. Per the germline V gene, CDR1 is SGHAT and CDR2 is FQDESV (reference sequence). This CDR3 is CASSTEVRNEQYF. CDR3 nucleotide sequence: TGTGCCAGCAGCACGGAAGTCAGGAACGAGCAGTACTTC. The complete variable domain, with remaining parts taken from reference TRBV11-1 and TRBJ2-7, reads EAEVAQSPRYKITEKSQAVAFWCDPISGHATLYWYRQILGQGPELLVQFQDESVVDDSQLPKDRFSAERLKGVDSTLKIQPAELGDSAMYLCASSTEVRNEQYFGPGTRLTVT.

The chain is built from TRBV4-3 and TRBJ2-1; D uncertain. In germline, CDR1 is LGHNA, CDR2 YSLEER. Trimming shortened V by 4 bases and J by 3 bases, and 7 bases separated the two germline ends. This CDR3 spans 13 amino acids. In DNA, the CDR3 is TGCGCCAGCAGCCGGAGTTTCTACAATGAGCAGTTCTTC. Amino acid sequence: CASSRSFYNEQFF.

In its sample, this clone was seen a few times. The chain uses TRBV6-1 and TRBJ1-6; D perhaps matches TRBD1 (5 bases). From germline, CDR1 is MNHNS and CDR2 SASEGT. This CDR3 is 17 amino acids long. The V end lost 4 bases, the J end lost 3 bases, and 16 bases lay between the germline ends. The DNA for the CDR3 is TGTGCCAGCAGTGGAAGCGGGACGCGAGTCTATAATTCACCCCTCCACTTT. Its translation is CASSGSGTRVYNSPLHF.

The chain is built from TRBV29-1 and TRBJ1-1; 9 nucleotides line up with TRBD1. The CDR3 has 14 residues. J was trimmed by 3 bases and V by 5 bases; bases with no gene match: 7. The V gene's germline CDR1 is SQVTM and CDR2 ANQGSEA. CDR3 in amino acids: CSVYTGGGYTEAFF. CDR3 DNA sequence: TGCAGCGTTTATACAGGGGGCGGGTACACTGAAGCTTTCTTT.

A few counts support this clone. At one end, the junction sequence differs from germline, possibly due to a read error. CDR3: CASTGQGAVNF. The CDR3 bases are TGTGCCAGCACCGGACAGGGAGCGGTTAACTTC. The chain is built from TRBV6-6 and TRBJ2-5, with TRBD1 identical over 8 bases. The V gene's germline CDR1 is MNHNY and CDR2 SVGAGI (reference sequence). CDR3 length: 11 residues.

The DNA of the CDR3 is TGTGCCAGCAGCCAAGATCGGCTAGCGGGGGGGCTTGATGAGCAGTTCTTC. Its translation is CASSQDRLAGGLDEQFF. This chain links TRBV14 with TRBJ2-1; TRBD2 matches at 12 bases. V was pared by 0 bases and J by 8 bases, with 8 bases of the junction left unmatched. The CDR3 has 17 amino acids. Germline loops: CDR1 SGHDN, CDR2 FVKESK.

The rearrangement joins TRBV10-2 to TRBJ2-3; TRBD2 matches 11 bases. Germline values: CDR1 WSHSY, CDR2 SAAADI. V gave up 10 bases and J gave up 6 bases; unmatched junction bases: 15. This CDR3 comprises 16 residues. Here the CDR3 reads CATTPLAGGRSDTQYF. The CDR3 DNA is TGCGCCACCACCCCGCTAGCGGGGGGACGATCTGATACGCAGTATTTT.

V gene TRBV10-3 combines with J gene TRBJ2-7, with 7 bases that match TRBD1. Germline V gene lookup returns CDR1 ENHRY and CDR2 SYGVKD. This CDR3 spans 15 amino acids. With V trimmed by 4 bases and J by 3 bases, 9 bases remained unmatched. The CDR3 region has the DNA TGTGCCATCAGTGGCTCGACAGGGACCAACTACGAGCAGTACTTC. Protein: CAISGSTGTNYEQYF.

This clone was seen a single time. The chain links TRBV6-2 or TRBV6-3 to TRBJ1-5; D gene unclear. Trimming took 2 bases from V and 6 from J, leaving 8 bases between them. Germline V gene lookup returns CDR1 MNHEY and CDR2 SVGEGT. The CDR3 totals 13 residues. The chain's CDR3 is CASSYGPGQPQHF. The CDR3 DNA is TGTGCCAGCAGTTACGGTCCCGGTCAGCCCCAGCATTTT.

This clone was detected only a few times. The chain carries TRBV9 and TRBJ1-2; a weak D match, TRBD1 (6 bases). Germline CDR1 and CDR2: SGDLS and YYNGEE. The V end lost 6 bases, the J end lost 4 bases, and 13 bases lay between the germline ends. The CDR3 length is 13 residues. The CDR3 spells CASTGTISYGYTF. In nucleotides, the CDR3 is TGTGCCAGCACCGGGACAATCAGCTATGGCTACACCTTC.

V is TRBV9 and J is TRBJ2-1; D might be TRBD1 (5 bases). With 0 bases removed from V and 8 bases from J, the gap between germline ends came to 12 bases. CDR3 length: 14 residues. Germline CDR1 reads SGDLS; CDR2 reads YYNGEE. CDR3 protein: CASSVEGVVDEQFF. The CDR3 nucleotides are TGTGCCAGCAGCGTAGAAGGGGTTGTCGATGAGCAGTTCTTC.

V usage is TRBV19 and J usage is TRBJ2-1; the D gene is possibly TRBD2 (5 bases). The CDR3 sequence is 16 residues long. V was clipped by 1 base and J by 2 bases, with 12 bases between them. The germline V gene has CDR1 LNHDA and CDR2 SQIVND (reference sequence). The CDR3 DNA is TGTGCCAGTAGTATAGCCCGAGGGCAGCCCTACAATGAGCAGTTCTTC. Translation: CASSIARGQPYNEQFF.

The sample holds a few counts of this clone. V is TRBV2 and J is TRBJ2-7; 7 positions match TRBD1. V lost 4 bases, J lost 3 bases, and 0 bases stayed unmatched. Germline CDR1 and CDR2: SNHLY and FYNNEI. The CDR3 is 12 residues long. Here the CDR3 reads CASSGQGYEQYF. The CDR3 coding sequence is TGTGCCAGCAGTGGACAGGGCTACGAGCAGTACTTC.

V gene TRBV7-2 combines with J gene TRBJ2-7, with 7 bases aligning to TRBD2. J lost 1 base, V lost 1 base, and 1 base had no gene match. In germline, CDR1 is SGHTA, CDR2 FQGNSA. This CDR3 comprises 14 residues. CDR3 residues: CASSLGAGSYEQYF. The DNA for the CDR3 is TGTGCCAGCAGCTTAGGAGCGGGGTCCTACGAGCAGTACTTC.

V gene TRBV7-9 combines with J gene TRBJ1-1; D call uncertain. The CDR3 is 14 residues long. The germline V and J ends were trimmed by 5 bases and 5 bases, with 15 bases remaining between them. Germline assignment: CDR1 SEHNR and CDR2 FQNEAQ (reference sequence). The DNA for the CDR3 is TGTGCCAGCAGCCACGTGGAGGGTTTTACTGAAGCTTTCTTT. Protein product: CASSHVEGFTEAFF.

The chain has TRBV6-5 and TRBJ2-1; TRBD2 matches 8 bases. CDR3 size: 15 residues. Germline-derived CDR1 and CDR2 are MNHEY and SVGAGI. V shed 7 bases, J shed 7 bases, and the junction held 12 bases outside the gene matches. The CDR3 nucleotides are TGTGCCAGCACCCCGTCGGCGGGGGGCCTAAATGAGCAGTTCTTC. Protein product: CASTPSAGGLNEQFF.